This T cell receptor beta chain stems from a study of blood T cell repertoires in COVID-19 (dated by TCRdb to 2019 to 2021). General notes on the study: The collaborator samples originated in the United States, Italy and Spain and spanned the acute and convalescent phases of COVID-19. The material from the prospective study consisted of cDNA or gDNA derived from T cells, B-cell-depleted T cells, or PBMCs. Deeply sampled blood TCRbeta repertoires from subjects exposed to, actively infected with, or recovered from COVID-19 were included in the dataset. The repertoires were released in a freely available public database intended as a resource for research on the immune response to SARS-CoV-2. The samples were drawn from two sources: the first 160 participants of the ongoing ImmuneRACE study, and 1,200 or so subjects contributed by 6 global collaborators. Nearly every sample came with metadata listing a de-identified subject ID, COVID-19 status, age in years and sex. HLA class I and class II types, where available, came from metadata supplied by the sample provider rather than from assay-based typing. On the study overall, not on this receptor specifically: Clinical and demographic metadata were provided uncurated, with the amount varying by source and participant.

TCRbeta CDR3 regions were amplified from genomic DNA by means of the immunoSEQ Assay, a bias-controlled multiplex PCR. On the study's bioinformatics: Within the assay, amplification of reference gene primers was used to estimate how many nucleated cells each sample contained. Sequence reads were collapsed and filtered to measure the absolute abundance of every unique TCRbeta CDR3 rearrangement. For each sample, productive Simpson clonality was calculated by taking the square root of Simpson's diversity index across productive rearrangements. Drawn from immuneACCESS, this table holds only the in-frame rearrangements with V and J called that TCRdb kept. Clones are partly lost; checked studies trace under half to an unresolved V gene and leave the rest unexplained. The V and J calls and the clone size are those of that table, but D and trimming were determined from the DNA. The sample table contains 80,000 or so clones; only one count was recorded for approximately 89% of them. The ten most abundant clones make up approximately 2.4% of the sample.

Each collaborating institution followed its own protocols to collect whole blood in K2EDTA tubes. For TCRbeta analysis, collaborators shipped samples in one of three forms: frozen whole blood, isolated PBMCs, or DNA extracted from either of those sample types. A note on this clone: What this receptor recognizes is not known. No clone much larger than this one lies a single base away; base qualities are absent.

The sequencing sample was made of peripheral blood. This clonotype originated in a man aged 45-65 years with acute or convalescent COVID-19.

The CDR3 here reads CATSSRGWDTEAFF. In nucleotides, the sequence is TGTGCCACCAGCTCAAGAGGGTGGGACACTGAAGCTTTCTTT. The chain uses TRBV15 and TRBJ1-1, with no confidently assigned D gene. CDR1 LNHNV and CDR2 YYDKDF were looked up in the germline V gene (reference sequence). V and J are truncated by 5 bases and 3 bases respectively, leaving an intervening sequence of 13 bases. The CDR3 runs 14 amino acids, cysteine and phenylalanine included. The only DNA kept is the CDR3, 42 bases in frame from the first base.